Below are 26 T cell receptor beta chains sequenced from a single sample in a study of cytomegalovirus exposure and HLA in healthy donors. The PCR made use of 60 Vbeta and 13 Jbeta primers. Method: immunoSEQ multiplex PCR; TCRdb's copy keeps in-frame clones and lacks some. The sample records 200,000 to 250,000 clones, roughly 68% being singletons. The specimen was PBMCs. The source is a man aged 35 to 55 in good health and CMV-seropositive.

The chain has TRBV5-6 and TRBJ1-1; D unresolved. V was cut by 0 bases and J by 6 bases, with 9 bases left in between. Germline CDR1 SGHDT, CDR2 YYEEEE. There are 13 residues in the CDR3. CDR3 amino acids: CASSLGMKPEAFF. DNA for the CDR3: TGTGCCAGCAGCTTGGGCATGAAGCCTGAAGCTTTCTTT.

This clone turned up a few times. The V and J genes are TRBV6-6 and TRBJ2-3, with D perhaps matching TRBD2 (6 bases). V was shortened by 6 bases and J by 5 bases, with 15 bases between the two germline ends. CDR1 and CDR2 from the germline V gene are MNHNY and SVGAGI (reference sequence). The CDR3 length is 14 residues. CDR3 nucleotides: TGTGCCAGCAGCAATCGGGGGAGTAGAGATACGCAGTATTTT. The encoded protein is CASSNRGSRDTQYF.

The J gene is TRBJ1-2, the V gene TRBV7-2, with TRBD1 identical over 9 bases. V shed 1 base, J shed 12 bases, and the junction held 9 bases outside the gene matches. The CDR3 has 14 amino acids. From germline, CDR1 is SGHTA and CDR2 FQGNSA. The CDR3 here is CASSLGTGAPRNTF. The CDR3 DNA reads TGTGCCAGCAGCTTAGGGACAGGGGCGCCAAGAAACACCTTC.

This clone was observed a few times. The chain carries TRBV7-2 and TRBJ2-3, with 12 bases identical to TRBD2. This CDR3 spans 16 amino acids. Germline V gene lookup returns CDR1 SGHTA and CDR2 FQGNSA. V was clipped by 4 bases and J by 0 bases; unmatched bases: 2. CDR3: CASSSLAGGSTDTQYF. The CDR3 region has the DNA TGTGCCAGCAGCTCGCTAGCGGGGGGGAGCACAGATACGCAGTATTTT.

The chain employs TRBV27 and TRBJ1-4; D remains unclear. From germline, CDR1 is MNHEY and CDR2 SMNVEV (reference sequence). Trimming stripped 3 bases from V and 0 bases from J, with 8 bases between. This CDR3 contains 15 residues. Here the CDR3 DNA reads TGTGCCAGCAGTTTGACTTTTACAACTAATGAAAAACTGTTTTTT. It yields the protein CASSLTFTTNEKLFF.

The chain combines TRBV11-2 with TRBJ1-1, with a weak D call TRBD1 (6 bases). V lost 1 base and J 2 bases, leaving 11 bases between the germline ends. The germline CDR1 and CDR2 sequences are SGHAT and FQNNGV. CDR3 size: 15 residues. The CDR3 sequence is CASSLAGTPNTEAFF. DNA for the CDR3: TGTGCCAGCAGCTTAGCCGGGACACCAAACACTGAAGCTTTCTTT.

The rearrangement links TRBV7-2 to TRBJ2-7, with 9 nucleotides matching TRBD1. This CDR3 is built from 14 residues. The V gene's germline CDR1 is SGHTA and CDR2 FQGNSA. Trimming removed 3 bases from V and 6 bases from J; junction bases left unmatched: 6. The CDR3: CASSLRTGEGEQYF. The CDR3 bases are TGTGCCAGCAGCTTGAGGACAGGGGAAGGCGAGCAGTACTTC.

This clone was observed a handful of times. The chain couples TRBV15 to TRBJ1-4; 7 bases line up with TRBD1. This CDR3 region has 15 residues. The germline V gene has CDR1 LNHNV and CDR2 YYDKDF (reference sequence). V shed 0 bases, J shed 8 bases, and the junction held 6 bases outside the gene matches. CDR3 sequence: CATSRDTQGNEKLFF. The DNA for the CDR3 is TGTGCCACCAGCAGAGATACACAGGGGAACGAAAAACTGTTTTTT.

The chain carries TRBV6-5 and TRBJ1-2, with 7 bases fitting TRBD1. With V trimmed by 2 bases and J by 4 bases, 4 bases remained unmatched. The V gene's germline CDR1 is MNHEY and CDR2 SVGAGI. The CDR3 extends over 14 amino acids. The CDR3 sequence: CASSYNRGGYGYTF. Here the CDR3 DNA reads TGTGCCAGCAGTTACAACAGGGGCGGCTATGGCTACACCTTC.

This CDR3 reads CASSQGGAGGIQETQYF. CDR3 nucleotides: TGTGCCAGCAGCCAAGGAGGGGCGGGGGGCATCCAAGAGACCCAGTACTTC. The V and J genes are TRBV4-2 and TRBJ2-5, with 8 nucleotides matching TRBD2. The germline V gene encodes CDR1 LGHNA and CDR2 YNFKEQ. The V segment lost 1 base and the J segment 1 base; nucleotides outside the gene matches: 8. The CDR3 covers 17 residues.

This sequence joins TRBV2 and TRBJ2-1; no definite D call. V lost 5 bases and J 0 bases, leaving 5 bases between the germline ends. From germline, CDR1 is SNHLY and CDR2 FYNNEI. The CDR3 length is 13 residues. CDR3 sequence reads: CASSKYSYNEQFF. In DNA, the CDR3 is TGTGCCAGCAGTAAATACTCCTACAATGAGCAGTTCTTC. Filled out from reference TRBV2 and TRBJ2-1, the complete variable domain reads EPEVTQTPSHQVTQMGQEVILRCVPISNHLYFYWYRQILGQKVEFLVSFYNNEISEKSEIFDDQFSVERPDGSNFTLKIRSTKLEDSAMYFCASSKYSYNEQFFGPGTRLTVL.

This rearrangement joins TRBV7-9 to TRBJ1-2; 7 positions agree with TRBD1. The CDR3 sequence is 12 residues long. Trimming at V came to 9 bases and at J to 8 bases, leaving 9 bases not matched to a gene. The germline gives CDR1 SEHNR, CDR2 FQNEAQ (reference sequence). The CDR3 nucleotides read TGTGCCAGAGACAGGGTGACCTACGGCTACACCTTC. Amino acids: CARDRVTYGYTF.

The genes are TRBV4-2 and TRBJ2-1; 8 bases agree with TRBD2. J gave up 7 bases and V 2 bases, and 7 bases lay outside the gene matches. CDR1 is LGHNA and CDR2 is YNFKEQ in the germline V gene. This CDR3 is built from 15 residues. CDR3 DNA sequence: TGTGCCAGCAGCCAACCAGCGGGGGAAAGAAATGAGCAGTTCTTC. Amino acid sequence: CASSQPAGERNEQFF.

This chain connects TRBV7-9 to TRBJ2-1; 14 nucleotides agree with TRBD2. Germline V CDR1 and CDR2: SEHNR, FQNEAQ (reference sequence). The CDR3 covers 14 residues. The junction had 1 base not matched to a gene; V was cut back by 5 bases and J by 7 bases. The CDR3 region is CASSRTSGGNEQFF. The CDR3 nucleotides read TGTGCCAGCAGCCGGACTAGCGGGGGGAATGAGCAGTTCTTC.

The chain links TRBV5-1 to TRBJ2-5; 11 bases align to TRBD2. Germline V gene sequence: CDR1 SGHRS, CDR2 YFSETQ. This CDR3 has 17 residues. V shed 0 bases and J 4 bases; nucleotides not matched to a gene: 8. This CDR3 is CASSLEIAGGPVETQYF. CDR3 nucleotides: TGCGCCAGCAGCTTGGAGATAGCGGGGGGGCCCGTAGAGACCCAGTACTTC.

With respect to this clone: The junction departs from the called germline gene at one end, perhaps through a read error. The chain recombines TRBV9 with TRBJ2-5, with D possibly TRBD2 on 6 matching bases. The CDR3 sequence is 14 residues long. Germline loops: CDR1 SGDLS, CDR2 YYNGEE. The CDR3 sequence: CASSRGVGEEAQYF. The CDR3, as DNA: TGTGCCAGCAGTCGCGGGGTCGGGGAAGAGGCCCAGTACTTC. Variable domain in full (rest from reference TRBV9 and TRBJ2-5): DSGVTQTPKHLITATGQRVTLRCSPRSGDLSVYWYQQSLDQGLQFLIQYYNGEERAKGNILERFSAQQFPDLHSELNLSSLELGDSALYFCASSRGVGEEAQYFGPGTRLLVL.

The chain recombines TRBV28 with TRBJ1-6, with D unclear. Trimming left V 4 bases short and J 6 bases short, with 16 bases between. Germline CDR1 and CDR2: MDHEN and SYDVKM. The CDR3 length is 16 residues. For the CDR3, the DNA is TGTGCCAGCAGTTCCGGTCAGACTACCTTTAATTCACCCCTCCACTTT. Amino acids: CASSSGQTTFNSPLHF.

The chain links TRBV29-1 to TRBJ2-5, with 7 bases identical to TRBD2. Gene TRBJ2-7 matches the end of the DNA better, so the J call may be wrong. Per germline, CDR1 SQVTM and CDR2 ANQGSEA. The CDR3 runs 13 residues. The CDR3: CSSAGEGFYEQYF. CDR3 in DNA: TGCAGCAGCGCGGGAGAGGGGTTTTACGAGCAGTACTTC.

The chain joins TRBV27 to TRBJ1-6, with a weak D call TRBD1 (6 bases). This CDR3 is built from 14 residues. The V gene's germline CDR1 is MNHEY and CDR2 SMNVEV (reference sequence). The germline V and J ends were trimmed by 2 bases and 7 bases, with 9 bases remaining between them. The CDR3 DNA is TGTGCCAGCAGTTTAGAGGGACAAAATTCACCCCTCCACTTT. Protein sequence: CASSLEGQNSPLHF.

This clone was seen a few times. The chain employs TRBV14 and TRBJ1-1; a possible D gene is TRBD1 (6 bases). Trimming took 4 bases from V and 1 from J, leaving 7 bases between them. Germline V lookup: CDR1 SGHDN, CDR2 FVKESK. The length of the CDR3 is 13 residues. CDR3 DNA: TGTGCCAGCAGCCTACAGGGGAACACTGAAGCTTTCTTT. As protein: CASSLQGNTEAFF.

This rearrangement joins TRBV13 to TRBJ2-1, with 12 bases identical to TRBD2. The CDR3 covers 22 residues. V lost 1 base to trimming and J lost 2 bases; unmatched junction nucleotides: 18. Germline V gene sequence: CDR1 PRHDT, CDR2 FYEKMQ (reference sequence). The CDR3 reads CASSLAVGPLAGGRWTYNEQFF. The CDR3 DNA follows: TGTGCCAGCAGCTTAGCTGTCGGTCCTCTAGCGGGGGGGCGTTGGACCTACAATGAGCAGTTCTTC.

This clone turned up a few times. This chain connects TRBV19 to TRBJ2-3, with D tentatively TRBD2 (7 bases). The CDR3 is made up of 15 amino acids. Trimming removed 1 base at V and 2 bases at J, with 10 bases between. The V gene's germline CDR1 is LNHDA and CDR2 SQIVND (reference sequence). The CDR3 region is CASSIGGGLTDTQYF. The CDR3 DNA reads as TGTGCCAGTAGTATAGGGGGGGGGCTCACAGATACGCAGTATTTT.

This clone was detected only once. The J gene is TRBJ1-6, the V gene TRBV4-1; 7 bases line up with TRBD1. The ends lost 0 bases at V and 4 bases at J; junction bases unmatched: 3. Germline lookup yields CDR1 MGHRA and CDR2 YSYEKL. This CDR3 is built from 16 residues. CDR3 bases: TGCGCCAGCAGCCAAGAGGTGGGACAGTATAATTCACCCCTCCACTTT. The encoded protein is CASSQEVGQYNSPLHF.

CDR3 nucleotide sequence: TGTGCCAGCAGTCTCACCGGGGGGGGGCCATCCGAGCAGTACTTC. Translated: CASSLTGGGPSEQYF. The chain combines TRBV7-2 with TRBJ2-7; TRBD2 aligns across 8 bases. Germline loops: CDR1 SGHTA, CDR2 FQGNSA. The CDR3 is 15 residues long. V lost 6 bases and J lost 6; bases outside the gene matches: 13.

The rearrangement links TRBV4-1 to TRBJ1-2; a weak D match, TRBD1 (6 bases). Trimming cost V 3 bases and J 6 bases, with 23 bases left between them. Germline V gene sequence: CDR1 MGHRA, CDR2 YSYEKL. This CDR3 is 17 amino acids long. CDR3 sequence (DNA): TGCGCCAGCAGCCACGCACCAGGGGTATCCGTCCGGGATGGCTACACCTTC. Translated: CASSHAPGVSVRDGYTF.

This sequence joins TRBV7-8 and TRBJ2-7; tentative D call: TRBD2 (5 bases). The CDR3 runs to 15 residues. The germline V and J ends were trimmed by 1 base and 0 bases, with 10 bases remaining between them. Looked up from germline, CDR1 is SGHVS and CDR2 is FQNEAQ. The chain's CDR3 is CASSLGPRGSYEQYF. The CDR3 DNA is TGTGCCAGCAGCTTAGGTCCCCGGGGCTCCTACGAGCAGTACTTC.